This entry features one TCR beta chain sequence. This entry comes from a study of cytomegalovirus exposure and HLA in healthy donors. Primers included in the PCR were 60 Vbeta and 13 Jbeta primers. Method: immunoSEQ multiplex PCR; TCRdb's copy keeps in-frame clones and lacks some. The sample lists roughly 200,000 clones; around four fifths were seen once. Germline assignment: CDR1 SEHNR and CDR2 FQNEAQ (reference sequence). V lost 5 bases, J lost 2 bases, and 13 bases lay in between. The CDR3 is 14 amino acids. Source material: PBMCs. This rearrangement joins TRBV7-9 to TRBJ2-7; a weak D match, TRBD2 (5 bases). The receptor comes from a woman in her sixties in good health and CMV-seropositive. CDR3 sequence reads: CASSLPGNPYEQYF. In DNA, the CDR3 is TGTGCCAGCAGCCTACCCGGGAACCCCTACGAGCAGTACTTC.